This T cell receptor beta chain was identified in a study of patients and donors after allogeneic stem cell transplantation. TCRdb processed the RT-PCR reads anew with MiXCR; each CDR3 protein has one entry. The sample holds 200,000 to 250,000 distinct CDR3 sequences; 14% are singletons and the top ten take approximately 10%. This clonotype appeared many times. The germline V gene encodes CDR1 SGHAT and CDR2 FQNNGV. The CDR3 extends over 14 amino acids. The germline V and J ends were trimmed by 5 bases and 6 bases, with 17 bases remaining between them. This TCR was recovered from a human donor who was either an allogeneic HSCT recipient or a stem cell or donor lymphocyte infusion donor (not recorded which). It is not recorded whose cells these are; they may come from a transplant donor. Sequenced material: blood, either unsorted or a sorted T cell fraction (not recorded which). V gene TRBV11-2 combines with J gene TRBJ2-7, with D maybe TRBD2 (6 bases). CDR3 loop: CASSTSDYAAEQYF. The CDR3 bases are TGTGCCAGCAGCACATCGGACTATGCGGCCGAGCAGTACTTC.